Each of the 17 T cell receptor beta chains below was sequenced from the same sample in a study of Graves' ophthalmopathy and Graves' hyperthyroidism. The sequenced template was RNA, covering the TCR beta CDR3 region. Second-round multiplex PCR followed a first-round RT-PCR using HTBI primers. TCRdb re-analysed the multiplex PCR reads in MiXCR, keeping a single row per CDR3 protein. The sample yields approximately 640,000 distinct CDR3 sequences, about two fifths seen once. The sequenced sample was peripheral blood. The receptors were gathered from an adult man with Graves' ophthalmopathy.

This clonotype was recorded a few times. The chain employs TRBV10-3 and TRBJ1-5, with TRBD1 matching over 9 bases. This CDR3 has 14 amino acids. CDR1 and CDR2 (germline): ENHRY, SYGVKD. Trimming cost V 10 bases and J 7 bases; bases outside gene matches: 11. The CDR3 here is CASKKGQGDQPQHF. The CDR3 DNA follows: TGTGCCAGTAAGAAGGGACAGGGCGACCAGCCCCAGCATTTT.

This clonotype has ten or more counts. The gene calls are TRBV20-1 and TRBJ1-5; no reliable D call. Germline assignment: CDR1 DFQATT and CDR2 SNEGSKA (reference sequence). V was clipped by 2 bases and J by 0 bases, with 20 bases between them. The CDR3 is 18 amino acids. In DNA form, the CDR3 reads TGCAGTGCTAGACCAAATACTTATCGGACGTATAGCAATCAGCCCCAGCATTTT. It translates to CSARPNTYRTYSNQPQHF.

Many counts were recorded for this clonotype. The junction and the germline gene differ at one end; a read error may be behind it. The gene calls are TRBV4-1 and TRBJ2-7; D unclear. Germline V gene lookup returns CDR1 MGHRA and CDR2 YSYEKL. The CDR3 covers 12 residues. CDR3: CASSQVVGEQYF. The DNA for the CDR3 is TGTGCCAGCAGCCAGGTGGTGGGGGAGCAGTACTTC.

A few counts support this clonotype. A junction end diverges from the germline sequence, so it may reflect a read error. This rearrangement joins TRBV12-3 or TRBV12-4 to TRBJ2-2; TRBD2 might be the D (5 bases). The CDR3 sequence is 13 residues long. The CDR3 region has the DNA TGTGCCAGCAGCTTAGGGAGTGGCGGGGAGCTGTTTTTT. As protein: CASSLGSGGELFF.

In its sample, this clonotype was seen a few times. This chain joins TRBV14 and TRBJ1-1; D may be TRBD1 (5 bases). V gave up 0 bases and J gave up 6 bases, with 8 bases separating them. The CDR3 has 13 residues. Germline-derived CDR1 and CDR2 are SGHDN and FVKESK. DNA for the CDR3: TGTGCCAGCAGCCAAGATTGGGGCTCTGAAGCTTTCTTT. Translation: CASSQDWGSEAFF.

Comment on this clonotype: One base away lies a much larger clone, so this may be a sequencing read error. The chain carries TRBV5-1 and TRBJ1-1, with TRBD1 as a possible D gene (6 bases). From germline, CDR1 is SGHRS and CDR2 YFSETQ. Trimming took off 4 bases at V and 4 bases at J, with 20 bases between the two ends. The CDR3 loop spans 16 amino acids. The CDR3 DNA sequence: TGCGCCAGCAGCGCCACCCCGACAGGACGGGTCACTGAAGCTTTCTTT. Residues: CASSATPTGRVTEAFF.

Concerning this clonotype: The junction departs from germline at one end; a sequencing error may be responsible. The chain uses TRBV29-1 and TRBJ2-7, with D perhaps matching TRBD2 (6 bases). Germline V gene data show CDR1 as SQVTM and CDR2 as ANQGSEA. This CDR3 comprises 11 residues. CDR3 sequence (DNA): TGCAGCGTTAGGCGGGACGGGGAGCTGTACTTC. Translation gives CSVRRDGELYF.

Note on this clonotype: The CDR3 does not end in the conserved phenylalanine or tryptophan, so this is likely a read error. This sequence joins TRBV7-2 and TRBJ2-3; 8 bases fit TRBD1. The germline gives CDR1 SGHTA, CDR2 FQGNSA. The V and J ends lost 5 bases and 4 bases, in that order; junction bases with no gene match: 2. The CDR3 runs to 13 residues. Here the CDR3 DNA reads TGTGCCAGCAGCACGGACAGGGCAGATACGCAGTATTTG. This translates into CASSTDRADTQYL.

This clonotype was picked up many times. The J gene is TRBJ1-2, the V gene TRBV12-3 or TRBV12-4; the D is unclear. V was trimmed by 5 bases and J by 4 bases, leaving 14 bases between them. The CDR3 totals 14 residues. The CDR3 is CASSPGIRSYGYTF. CDR3 sequence (DNA): TGTGCCAGCAGTCCGGGCATTAGGAGCTATGGCTACACCTTC.

This clonotype was counted many times. The chain uses TRBV20-1 and TRBJ1-1; tentative D call: TRBD1 (5 bases). This CDR3 has 14 residues. Germline values: CDR1 DFQATT, CDR2 SNEGSKA (reference sequence). Trimming took off 4 bases at V and 11 bases at J, with 23 bases between the two ends. CDR3 sequence: CSATPTGGGEGAFF. The CDR3 DNA is TGCAGTGCTACCCCCACGGGAGGAGGGGAGGGGGCTTTCTTT.

This clonotype has at least ten counts. J is TRBJ2-5 and V is TRBV7-2; D gene unclear. The V gene lost 5 bases and the J gene lost 1 base, with 17 bases spanning the gap. CDR3 length: 16 amino acids. Per germline, CDR1 SGHTA and CDR2 FQGNSA. For the CDR3, the DNA is TGTGCCAGCAGCCCGAACCCCCCAACAGCCCAAGAGACCCAGTACTTC. Amino acids: CASSPNPPTAQETQYF.

This clonotype was seen ten or more times. The V and J genes are TRBV2 and TRBJ2-2; 8 bases line up with TRBD2. The germline V gene encodes CDR1 SNHLY and CDR2 FYNNEI. V was pared by 6 bases and J by 5 bases, with 2 bases of the junction left unmatched. The CDR3 is 13 amino acids. CDR3 DNA: TGTGCCAGCAGCGGGGGGGCGACCGGGGAGCTGTTTTTT. This translates into CASSGGATGELFF.

This clonotype came up many times. The chain uses TRBV6-6 and TRBJ2-7; D unresolved. Trimming stripped 0 bases from V and 6 bases from J, with 12 bases between. The CDR3 runs 14 residues. Germline-derived CDR1 and CDR2 are MNHNY and SVGAGI (reference sequence). CDR3 DNA sequence: TGTGCCAGCAGTTACTCGAAACGCGGCCCCGAGCAGTACTTC. Protein: CASSYSKRGPEQYF.

The rearrangement joins TRBV29-1 to TRBJ2-1; D remains unclear. V lost 5 bases and J lost 6, with 11 bases in between. This CDR3 region has 12 residues. Germline V gene lookup returns CDR1 SQVTM and CDR2 ANQGSEA. CDR3 nucleotide sequence: TGCAGCGTTCCGCGGACGGGCAATGAGCAGTTCTTC. Translating gives CSVPRTGNEQFF.

V gene TRBV11-2 combines with J gene TRBJ2-2; D may match TRBD1 or TRBD2 (5 bases each). This CDR3 has 16 amino acids. Trimming took off 6 bases at V and 4 bases at J, with 18 bases between the two ends. Per the germline V gene, CDR1 is SGHAT and CDR2 is FQNNGV. CDR3 sequence reads: CASSASREWGTGELFF. The CDR3 bases are TGTGCCAGCAGTGCTAGCAGGGAATGGGGCACCGGGGAGCTGTTTTTT.

V usage is TRBV19 and J usage is TRBJ2-1; TRBD2 matches 12 bases. The CDR3 has 11 amino acids. The germline V gene encodes CDR1 LNHDA and CDR2 SQIVND (reference sequence). The ends lost 8 bases at V and 15 bases at J; junction bases unmatched: 5. The CDR3 nucleotides read TGTGCCAGTGGACTAGCGGGAAGACGGTTCTTC. Translation: CASGLAGRRFF.

This clonotype has more than one count but fewer than ten. The chain has TRBV6-5 and TRBJ1-1; 7 nucleotides agree with TRBD1. CDR1 MNHEY and CDR2 SVGAGI come from the germline V gene. CDR3 length: 15 residues. Trimming removed 6 bases from V and 5 bases from J; junction bases left unmatched: 12. DNA for the CDR3: TGTGCCAGCAGCTATGACAGGGAGGCAGGAACTGAAGCTTTCTTT. Translation gives CASSYDREAGTEAFF.